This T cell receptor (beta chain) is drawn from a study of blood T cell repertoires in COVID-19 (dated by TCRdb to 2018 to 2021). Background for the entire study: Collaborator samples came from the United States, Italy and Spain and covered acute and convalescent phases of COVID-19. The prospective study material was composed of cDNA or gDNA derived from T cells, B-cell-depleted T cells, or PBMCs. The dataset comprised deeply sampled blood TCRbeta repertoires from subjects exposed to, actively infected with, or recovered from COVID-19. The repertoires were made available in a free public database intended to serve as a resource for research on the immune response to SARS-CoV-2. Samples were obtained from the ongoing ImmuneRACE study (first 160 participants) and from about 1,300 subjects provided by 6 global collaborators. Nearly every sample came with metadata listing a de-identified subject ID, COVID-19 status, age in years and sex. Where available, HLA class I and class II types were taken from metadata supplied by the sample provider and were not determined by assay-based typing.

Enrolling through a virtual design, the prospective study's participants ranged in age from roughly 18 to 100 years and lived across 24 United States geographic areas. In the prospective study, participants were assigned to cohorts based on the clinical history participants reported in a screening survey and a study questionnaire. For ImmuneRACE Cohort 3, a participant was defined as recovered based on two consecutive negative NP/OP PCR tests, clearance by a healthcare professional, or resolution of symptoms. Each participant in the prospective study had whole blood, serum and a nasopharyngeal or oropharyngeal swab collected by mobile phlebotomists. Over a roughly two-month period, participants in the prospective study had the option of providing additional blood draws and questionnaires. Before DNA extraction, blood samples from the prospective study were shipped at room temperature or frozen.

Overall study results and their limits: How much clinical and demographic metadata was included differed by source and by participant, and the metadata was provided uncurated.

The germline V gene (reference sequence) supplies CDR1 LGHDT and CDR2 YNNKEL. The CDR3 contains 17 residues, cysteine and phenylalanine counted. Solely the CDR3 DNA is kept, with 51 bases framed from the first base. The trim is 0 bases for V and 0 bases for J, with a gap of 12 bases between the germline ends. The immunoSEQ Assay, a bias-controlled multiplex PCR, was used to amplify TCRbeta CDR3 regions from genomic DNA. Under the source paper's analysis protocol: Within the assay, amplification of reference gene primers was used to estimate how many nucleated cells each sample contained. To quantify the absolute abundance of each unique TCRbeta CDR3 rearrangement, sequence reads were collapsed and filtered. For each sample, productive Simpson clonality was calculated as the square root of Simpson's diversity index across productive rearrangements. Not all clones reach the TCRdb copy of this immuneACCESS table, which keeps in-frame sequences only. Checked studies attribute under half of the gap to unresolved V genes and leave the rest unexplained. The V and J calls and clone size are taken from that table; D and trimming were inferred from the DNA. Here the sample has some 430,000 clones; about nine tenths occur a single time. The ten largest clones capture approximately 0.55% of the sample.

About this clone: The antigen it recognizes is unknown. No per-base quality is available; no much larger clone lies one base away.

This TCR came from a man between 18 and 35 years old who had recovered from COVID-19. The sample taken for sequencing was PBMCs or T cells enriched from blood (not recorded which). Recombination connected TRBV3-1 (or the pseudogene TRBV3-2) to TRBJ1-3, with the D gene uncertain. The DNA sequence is TGTGCCAGCAGCCAAGATGGCGGGTTCAGCTCTGGAAACACCATATATTTT. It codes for CASSQDGGFSSGNTIYF.